The clone carrying this T cell receptor beta chain was counted only a few times. No antigen is known for it. Germline V CDR1 and CDR2: LNHDA, SQIVND (reference sequence). The CDR3 covers 15 residues. Trimming left V 4 bases short and J 4 bases short, with 14 bases between. ViraFEST expansion of antigen-specific CD4+ T cells with viral peptide pools preceded sequencing. It was after more than nine days of culture that CD4+ T cells were isolated. Vaccine recipients had no previous SARS-CoV-2 infection; their nucleocapsid antibodies were negative. Two million PBMC per well were cultured with approximately 9.7 IU/ml IL-2 and roughly 9.9 ug/ml peptides. Cultures received IL-2 medium that replaced half the medium on days 3 and 7. Some clones are missing from TCRdb's copy, which holds only in-frame ones; the method was immunoSEQ multiplex PCR. The sample yields about 79,000 clones, approximately 81% seen once.

The data stem from a study of vaccination effects on CD4 cells after COVID-19. Study observations and caveats: Convalescent patients numbered few in the study; early post-infection timepoints were missing entirely.

Sequences were derived from CD4+ T cells from PBMCs cultured with HCoV-229E spike peptides, sampled before COVID-19 vaccination. This clonotype originated in a human donor who received a COVID-19 vaccine. This chain connects TRBV19 to TRBJ1-3, with D tentatively TRBD1 (6 bases). CDR3 amino acids: CASSTFAQGGNTIYF. The CDR3 DNA sequence: TGTGCCAGTAGTACCTTCGCACAGGGCGGAAACACCATATATTTT. Combining the CDR3 with reference TRBV19 and TRBJ1-3 gives the whole variable domain DGGITQSPKYLFRKEGQNVTLSCEQNLNHDAMYWYRQDPGQGLRLIYYSQIVNDFQKGDIAEGYSVSREKKESFPLTVTSAQKNPTAFYLCASSTFAQGGNTIYFGEGSWLTVV.